A selection of T cell receptor beta chains follows, all from one sample in a study of blood T cell repertoires in COVID-19. Assay used: immunoSEQ multiplex PCR; TCRdb lists only in-frame clones, some missing. The sample records about 120,000 clones, roughly 89% being singletons. The sample taken for sequencing was peripheral blood. These receptors were collected from a woman aged 45-65 years with acute or convalescent COVID-19. CDR3s leave out the opening cysteine and the closing phenylalanine or tryptophan. A D gene is named only where the DNA matches it firmly.

CDR3 length,D gene,V gene,CDR3 protein
15,.,TRBV19,ASSIEVGVSGANVLT
9,.,TRBV10-2,ASRTDNEQF
12,TRBD2,TRBV2,ASKRKLADNEQF
11,.,TRBV30,AWSAGGNEKLF
14,TRBD1,TRBV3-1/TRBV3-2,ASSPTFGQGSYGYT
13,TRBD2,TRBV5-1,ASSSQAGGDNEQF
11,.,TRBV19,ASSTGDGETQY
10,.,TRBV12-3/TRBV12-4,ASSRQFYGYT
13,TRBD1,TRBV27,ASSQTGGGYNEQF
12,.,TRBV29-1,SVLGGSMNTEAF
15,.,TRBV5-8,ASSLLRGLTRDTEAF
14,.,TRBV27,ASSGRRASGANVLT
13,.,TRBV7-9,ASSLGFSFADTQY
11,.,TRBV28,ASSWGHTEKLF
14,TRBD2,TRBV5-4,ASSLVRGASTDTQY
12,.,TRBV18,ASSPPRQQETQY
14,TRBD2,TRBV11-2,ASSLLAGGSADEQF
9,.,TRBV6-5,ASSYQDWEY
15,.,TRBV14,ASSQVVGGGVNTEAF
13,.,TRBV7-3,ASSLANDRQDTQY